These 18 T cell receptor beta chains came from one sample sequenced in a study of cytomegalovirus exposure and HLA in healthy donors. A multiplex PCR was run with 60 Vbeta primers and 13 Jbeta primers. This table comes from immunoSEQ multiplex PCR, and its TCRdb copy is limited to in-frame clones, with some not included. The table has 90,000 or so clones, about 74% seen once; the top ten hold less than 15%. Sequenced material: PBMCs. The receptor source for this set is a woman aged 45-60 years in good health and CMV-seropositive.

The chain carries TRBV28 and TRBJ2-1, with D possibly matching TRBD1 (8 bases). The CDR3 length is 15 residues. Trimming pared 4 bases from V and 7 bases from J, leaving 17 bases between. Germline assignment: CDR1 MDHEN and CDR2 SYDVKM. The CDR3 spells CASSWGGTGDNEQFF. CDR3 nucleotide sequence: TGTGCCAGCAGTTGGGGAGGGACAGGAGATAATGAGCAGTTCTTC.

This clone was recorded a few times. The rearrangement joins TRBV4-3 to TRBJ2-2, with D possibly being TRBD2 (6 bases). V dropped 6 bases and J dropped 1 base, with 12 bases sitting between them. The CDR3 totals 15 residues. Germline CDR1 reads LGHNA; CDR2 reads YSLEER. For the CDR3, the DNA is TGCGCCAGCAGACCAGGAGGGTTGAACACCGGGGAGCTGTTTTTT. Encoded protein: CASRPGGLNTGELFF.

V is TRBV28 and J is TRBJ2-3; 7 positions match TRBD2. This CDR3 comprises 14 residues. V lost 6 bases, J lost 0 bases, and 3 bases stayed unmatched. Germline V gives CDR1 MDHEN, CDR2 SYDVKM. CDR3 sequence reads: CASSRLASTDTQYF. In DNA, the CDR3 is TGTGCCAGCAGCCGACTAGCTAGCACAGATACGCAGTATTTT. Together with reference TRBV28 and TRBJ2-3, the CDR3 gives the full variable domain: DVKVTQSSRYLVKRTGEKVFLECVQDMDHENMFWYRQDPGLGLRLIYFSYDVKMKEKGDIPEGYSVSREKKERFSLILESASTNQTSMYLCASSRLASTDTQYFGPGTRLTVL.

CDR3 sequence reads: CASSRTGNTEAFF. CDR3 nucleotide sequence: TGCGCCAGCAGCCGCACAGGGAACACTGAAGCTTTCTTT. J is TRBJ1-1 and V is TRBV5-1; weak D call: TRBD1 (5 bases). With 4 bases removed from V and 1 base from J, the gap between germline ends came to 8 bases. The CDR3 has 13 residues. Germline values: CDR1 SGHRS, CDR2 YFSETQ.

The rearrangement uses TRBV19 and TRBJ2-7; D might be TRBD1 (5 bases). Germline CDR1 is LNHDA and CDR2 is SQIVND (reference sequence). The CDR3 is 15 amino acids. Trimming took off 3 bases at V and 3 bases at J, with 15 bases between the two ends. The CDR3 loop is CASSITWTLYYEQYF. DNA for the CDR3: TGTGCCAGTAGTATTACCTGGACACTGTACTACGAGCAGTACTTC.

The gene calls are TRBV28 and TRBJ2-7; 14 bases align to TRBD2. This CDR3 is built from 16 residues. Looked up from germline, CDR1 is MDHEN and CDR2 is SYDVKM. V shed 6 bases and J 1 base; nucleotides not matched to a gene: 5. Here the CDR3 reads CASRAGLAGESYEQYF. The CDR3 nucleotides read TGTGCCAGCAGAGCGGGACTAGCGGGAGAATCCTACGAGCAGTACTTC.

This chain connects TRBV6-6 to TRBJ1-1; TRBD1 might be the D (6 bases). Germline CDR1 reads MNHNY; CDR2 reads SVGAGI (reference sequence). V was cut by 6 bases and J by 5 bases, with 10 bases left in between. This CDR3 comprises 12 residues. The CDR3 sequence: CASRPGQTEAFF. In nucleotides, the CDR3 is TGTGCCAGCAGACCCGGACAGACTGAAGCTTTCTTT.

CDR3 bases: TGTGCCAGCAGCTCAATTAGTAGCCCGGGATTCAATGAGCAGTTCTTC. This gives the protein CASSSISSPGFNEQFF. This chain connects TRBV7-9 to TRBJ2-1; D is possibly TRBD2 (5 bases). CDR3 length equals 16 residues. Germline lookup yields CDR1 SEHNR and CDR2 FQNEAQ (reference sequence). The ends were cut back, 4 bases at V and 6 bases at J, with 19 bases in the middle.

The genes are TRBV11-3 and TRBJ1-1; D is unclear. The ends were cut back, 5 bases at V and 10 bases at J, with 23 bases in the middle. Germline V gene sequence: CDR1 SGHNT, CDR2 YENEEA. The CDR3 totals 15 residues. CDR3 in DNA: TGTGCCAGCAGCCACAGCCTCCGGGAGCCCTCTGGAGCTTTCTTT. Encoded protein: CASSHSLREPSGAFF.

The CDR3 is CASSQDRGTSGSWGGYNEQFF. CDR3 DNA sequence: TGCGCCAGCAGCCAAGATCGGGGGACTAGCGGGAGCTGGGGGGGCTACAATGAGCAGTTCTTC. The gene calls are TRBV4-3 and TRBJ2-1, with 14 bases aligning to TRBD2. The junction had 13 bases not matched to a gene; V was cut back by 0 bases and J by 3 bases. CDR1 is LGHNA, CDR2 YSLEER, per germline. The CDR3 totals 21 residues.

The gene calls are TRBV29-1 and TRBJ2-1; TRBD2 matches at 7 bases. Germline CDR1 is SQVTM and CDR2 is ANQGSEA. J gave up 2 bases and V 5 bases, and 9 bases lay outside the gene matches. The CDR3 has 15 residues. The CDR3 region has the DNA TGCAGCGTTAACTTTTGGGGGACTACCTACAATGAGCAGTTCTTC. This codes for CSVNFWGTTYNEQFF.

The genes are TRBV28 and TRBJ2-3; 10 bases are shared with TRBD2. V was clipped by 4 bases and J by 6 bases; unmatched bases: 7. Per germline, CDR1 MDHEN and CDR2 SYDVKM. This CDR3 is built from 15 residues. CDR3 nucleotide sequence: TGTGCCAGCAGTTCCCTACTAGCGGGAAGTGATACGCAGTATTTT. Translated: CASSSLLAGSDTQYF. The full variable domain, completed using reference TRBV28 and TRBJ2-3, is DVKVTQSSRYLVKRTGEKVFLECVQDMDHENMFWYRQDPGLGLRLIYFSYDVKMKEKGDIPEGYSVSREKKERFSLILESASTNQTSMYLCASSSLLAGSDTQYFGPGTRLTVL.

The chain carries TRBV6-5 and TRBJ1-2, with TRBD1 matching 9 bases. This CDR3 has 14 residues. J gave up 3 bases and V 6 bases, and 5 bases lay outside the gene matches. Per the germline V gene, CDR1 is MNHEY and CDR2 is SVGAGI. The CDR3 sequence is CASSLRTGDYGYTF. The CDR3 nucleotides are TGTGCCAGCAGCCTAAGGACAGGGGACTATGGCTACACCTTC.

V and J are TRBV4-3 and TRBJ2-7; D remains ambiguous. The CDR3 spans 13 residues. Germline CDR1 is LGHNA and CDR2 is YSLEER. Trimming removed 2 bases from V and 5 bases from J, with 10 bases in between. The CDR3 coding sequence is TGCGCCAGCAGCCAAAGGATCCGGGACGAGCAGTACTTC. Protein product: CASSQRIRDEQYF.

This chain joins TRBV19 and TRBJ2-7; 15 bases fit TRBD2. Germline V gene sequence: CDR1 LNHDA, CDR2 SQIVND (reference sequence). V was clipped by 10 bases and J by 5 bases; unmatched bases: 3. This CDR3 has 13 amino acids. The CDR3 DNA reads TGTGCCACGGGACTAGCGGGAGGCAACGAGCAGTACTTC. This translates into CATGLAGGNEQYF.

This clone was counted only a few times. The chain has TRBV4-1 and TRBJ2-6; 10 positions agree with TRBD1. V was pared by 0 bases and J by 1 base, with 12 bases of the junction left unmatched. Germline-derived CDR1 and CDR2 are MGHRA and YSYEKL. CDR3 length: 21 residues. CDR3 nucleotide sequence: TGCGCCAGCAGCCAAGATAGGGGACAGGGGTCGGTTCGGTCTGGGGCCAACGTCCTGACTTTC. Translation gives CASSQDRGQGSVRSGANVLTF.

This clone has more than one count but fewer than ten. CDR3 in DNA: TGTGCCAGCAGCTTAGGTGGGACTACACAAGAGACCCAGTACTTC. This codes for CASSLGGTTQETQYF. The J gene is TRBJ2-5, the V gene TRBV7-7; TRBD2 matches 7 bases. The trim removed 1 base at V and 2 bases at J, leaving 4 bases unmatched. The CDR3 is made up of 15 amino acids. The germline V gene encodes CDR1 SSHAT and CDR2 FNYEAQ (reference sequence). Full variable domain (rest looked up from reference TRBV7-7 and TRBJ2-5): GAGVSQSPRYKVTKRGQDVTLRCDPISSHATLYWYQQALGQGPEFLTYFNYEAQPDKSGLPSDRFSAERPEGSISTLTIQRTEQRDSAMYRCASSLGGTTQETQYFGPGTRLLVL.

The V and J genes are TRBV5-4 and TRBJ2-5; perhaps TRBD1 as D (5 bases). With 6 bases removed from V and 1 base from J, the gap between germline ends came to 10 bases. The germline V gene has CDR1 SGHNT and CDR2 YYREEE (reference sequence). The CDR3 runs to 13 residues. CDR3 bases: TGTGCCAGCACCCTAGGGGCCCAAGAGACCCAGTACTTC. Amino acids: CASTLGAQETQYF.